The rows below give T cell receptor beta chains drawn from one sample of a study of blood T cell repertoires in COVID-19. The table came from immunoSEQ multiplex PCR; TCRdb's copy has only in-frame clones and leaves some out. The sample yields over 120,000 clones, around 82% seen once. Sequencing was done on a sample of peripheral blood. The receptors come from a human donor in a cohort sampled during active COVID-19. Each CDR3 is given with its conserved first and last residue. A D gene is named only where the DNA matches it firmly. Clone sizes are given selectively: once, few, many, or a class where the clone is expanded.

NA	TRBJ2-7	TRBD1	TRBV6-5	TGTGCCAGCAGTCGGACAGGGGATACCTACGAGCAGTACTTC	CASSRTGDTYEQYF
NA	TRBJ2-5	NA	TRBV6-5	TGTGCCAGCAGTCCCGGACAGGGCGGGGGACAGACCCAGTACTTC	CASSPGQGGGQTQYF
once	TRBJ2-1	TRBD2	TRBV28	TGTGCCAGCAGACCAGCGGGAGGCCGCTACAATGAGCAGTTCTTC	CASRPAGGRYNEQFF
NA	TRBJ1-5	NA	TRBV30	TGTGCCTGGAGTTTACGGGTTGACCAGCCCCAGCATTTT	CAWSLRVDQPQHF
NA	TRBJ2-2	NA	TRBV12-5	TGTGCTAGTGGTTTGGCAGGGGATGGCGGGGAGCTGTTTTTT	CASGLAGDGGELFF
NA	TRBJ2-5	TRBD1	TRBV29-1	TGCAGCGTTGGACCCGGGACAGGGCAAGAGACCCAGTACTTC	CSVGPGTGQETQYF
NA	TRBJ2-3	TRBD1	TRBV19	TGTGCCAGTAATATAAGACAGGGGAGGACAGATACGCAGTATTTT	CASNIRQGRTDTQYF
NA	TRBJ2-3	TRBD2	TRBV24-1	TGTGCCACCAGTGATCCACGGACTAGCGGATATACGCAGTATTTT	CATSDPRTSGYTQYF
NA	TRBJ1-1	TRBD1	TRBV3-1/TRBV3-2	TGTGCCAGCAGCCAAGGACAGGGAAGTAGGGAAGCTTTCTTT	CASSQGQGSREAFF
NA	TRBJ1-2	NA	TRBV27	TGTGCCAGCAGTTCCCCGCCCCTTAGCGACTATGGCTACACCTTC	CASSSPPLSDYGYTF
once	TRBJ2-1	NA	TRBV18	TGTGCCAGCTCACCCGAACTAAACAATGAGCAGTTCTTC	CASSPELNNEQFF
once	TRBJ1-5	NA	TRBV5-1	TGCGCCAGCAGCTTGGAAGGGGTCGGGCAGCCCCAGCATTTT	CASSLEGVGQPQHF
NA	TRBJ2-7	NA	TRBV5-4	TGTGCCAGCAGCTTGGCCCCCGGGACTCCAGGGCTGTGGGCCGAGCAGTACTTC	CASSLAPGTPGLWAEQYF
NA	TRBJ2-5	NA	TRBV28	TGTGCCAGCAGTCCCCGGACAGTGGAGTGGGAGACCCAGTACTTC	CASSPRTVEWETQYF
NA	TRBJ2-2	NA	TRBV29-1	TGCAGCGGAGGTACAGGGACGAACACCGGGGAGCTGTTTTTT	CSGGTGTNTGELFF
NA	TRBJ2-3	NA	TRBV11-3	TGTGCCAGCAGCTCGGGCGGGGGCAGGTTTAACACAGATACGCAGTATTTT	CASSSGGGRFNTDTQYF
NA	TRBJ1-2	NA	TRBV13	TGTGCCAGCAGCTTGGGGCGGGGAGGGCGAAACTATGGCTACACCTTC	CASSLGRGGRNYGYTF
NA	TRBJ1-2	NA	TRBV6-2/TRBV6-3	TGTGCCAGCAGTTACTCGGCAGGGTTTGGCTACACCTTC	CASSYSAGFGYTF
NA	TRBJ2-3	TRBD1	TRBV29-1	TGCAGCGTTGAAGCAGGGGGCGCAGGGGATACGCAGTATTTT	CSVEAGGAGDTQYF
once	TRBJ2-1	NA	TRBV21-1	TGTGCCAGCAGCCCGCCGGGTAGCGGGAGTATCAATGAGCAGTTCTTC	CASSPPGSGSINEQFF
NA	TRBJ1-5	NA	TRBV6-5	TGTGCCAGCAGCGGGAGGGGGAATCAGCCCCAGCATTTT	CASSGRGNQPQHF
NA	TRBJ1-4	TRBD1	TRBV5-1	TGCGCCAGCAGCTTGGCCTGGACAGGAGTATCGGGGAAACTGTTTTTT	CASSLAWTGVSGKLFF
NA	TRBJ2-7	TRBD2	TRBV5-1	TGCGCCAGCAGCCCTGTCCCACTAGCGGGGGGCTACGAGCAGTACTTC	CASSPVPLAGGYEQYF
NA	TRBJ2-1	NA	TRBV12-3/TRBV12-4	TGTGCCAGCAGTTTCGAGCGGGTGTCGCAGTTCTTC	CASSFERVSQFF
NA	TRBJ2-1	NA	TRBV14	TGTGCCAGCAGCCAGGAGAATCGGGGGTACAATGAGCAGTTCTTC	CASSQENRGYNEQFF
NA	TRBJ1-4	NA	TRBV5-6	TGTGCCAGCAGCTTGTTGGGCGCCGGAGAAAAACTGTTTTTT	CASSLLGAGEKLFF
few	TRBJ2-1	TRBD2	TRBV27	TGTGCCAGCAGTTTATTCCCTAGCGGGGGGCCTAACAATGAGCAGTTCTTC	CASSLFPSGGPNNEQFF
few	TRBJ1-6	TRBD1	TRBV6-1	TGTGCCAGCAGAGGGGGACAGGGAGTTATGACCCTCCACTTT	CASRGGQGVMTLHF
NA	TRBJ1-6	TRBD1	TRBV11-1	TGTGCCAGCAGCTCCCAGGGGGCATATTCACCCCTCCACTTT	CASSSQGAYSPLHF
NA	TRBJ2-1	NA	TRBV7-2	TGTGCCAGCAGCTATACAGGTAGCTCCTACAATGAGCAGTTCTTC	CASSYTGSSYNEQFF
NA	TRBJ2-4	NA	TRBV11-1	TGTGCCAGCAGCTTAGAGGTTGGGGACTTTCCGTACTTC	CASSLEVGDFPYF
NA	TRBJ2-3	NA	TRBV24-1	TGTGCCACCAGTGGACAGGGAGGAACAGATACGCAGTATTTT	CATSGQGGTDTQYF
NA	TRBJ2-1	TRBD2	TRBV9	TGTGCCAGCAGCCCCCAAGGGAGCGGGGGTTTCAATGAGCAGTTCTTC	CASSPQGSGGFNEQFF
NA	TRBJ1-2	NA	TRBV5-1	TGCGCCAGCAGGCCCGGTACAGGGAACTATGGCTACACCTTC	CASRPGTGNYGYTF
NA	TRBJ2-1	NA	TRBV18	TGTGCCAGCAGGGGCTGGCCGAATAAAATTTCCCCCAATGAGCAGTTCTTC	CASRGWPNKISPNEQFF
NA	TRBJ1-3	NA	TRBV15	TGTGCCACCAGCAGAGACGAAGGGAGCGGAAACACCATATATTTT	CATSRDEGSGNTIYF
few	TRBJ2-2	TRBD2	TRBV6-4	TGTGCCAGCAGCCTCGGGACTAGCGGGAGTTCCGGGGAGCTGTTTTTT	CASSLGTSGSSGELFF
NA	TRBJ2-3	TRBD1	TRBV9	TGTGCCAGCAGCGTGGGGGGACAGGGCGCAGATACGCAGTATTTT	CASSVGGQGADTQYF
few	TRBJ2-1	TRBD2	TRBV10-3	TGTGCCACCAGCATAGCGGGAGGGAATGAGCAGTTCTTC	CATSIAGGNEQFF
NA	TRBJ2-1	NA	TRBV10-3	TGTGCCATCAGGGACAAGGGTAATGAGCAGTTCTTC	CAIRDKGNEQFF
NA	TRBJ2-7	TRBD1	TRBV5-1	TGCGCCAGCAGCATCGACAGGGACCTCTTCACGTTCTACGAGCAGTACTTC	CASSIDRDLFTFYEQYF
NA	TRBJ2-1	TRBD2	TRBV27	TGTGCCAGCAGATCCGGCTCGGGACTAGCCAAAGACAATGAGCAGTTCTTC	CASRSGSGLAKDNEQFF
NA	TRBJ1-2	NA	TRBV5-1	TGCGCCAGCGGGGCGGGGAGCGGCTATGGCTACACCTTC	CASGAGSGYGYTF
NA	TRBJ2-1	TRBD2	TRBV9	TGTGCCAGCAGCGTCTTAGCGGGGGGGGTCAATGAGCAGTTCTTC	CASSVLAGGVNEQFF
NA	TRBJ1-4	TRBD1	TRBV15	TGTGCCACCAGCGCCGACAGGGTAGGAAGTGAAAAACTGTTTTTT	CATSADRVGSEKLFF
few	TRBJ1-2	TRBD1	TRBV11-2	TGTGCCAGCAGCTTAGGAGGGGACAGCATCTATGGCTACACCTTC	CASSLGGDSIYGYTF
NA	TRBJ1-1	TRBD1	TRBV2	TGTGCCAGCAGTGAGTCCCCCGGACAGGGGTCTGAAGCTTTCTTT	CASSESPGQGSEAFF
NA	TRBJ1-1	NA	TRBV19	TGTGCCAGTAGTATAGCCACACCTGAAGCTTTCTTT	CASSIATPEAFF
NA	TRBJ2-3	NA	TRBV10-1	TGCGCCAGCAGTGAGTCGACCACAGTCTGTCTCCCCCAATCAGATACGCAGTATTTT	CASSESTTVCLPQSDTQYF
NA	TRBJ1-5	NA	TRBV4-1	TGCGCCAGCAGCCCCGGTCGGGGTTCTAATCAGCCCCAGCATTTT	CASSPGRGSNQPQHF
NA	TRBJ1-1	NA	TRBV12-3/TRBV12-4	TGTGCCACCTCAGGGACAATCGGCACTGAAGCTTTCTTT	CATSGTIGTEAFF